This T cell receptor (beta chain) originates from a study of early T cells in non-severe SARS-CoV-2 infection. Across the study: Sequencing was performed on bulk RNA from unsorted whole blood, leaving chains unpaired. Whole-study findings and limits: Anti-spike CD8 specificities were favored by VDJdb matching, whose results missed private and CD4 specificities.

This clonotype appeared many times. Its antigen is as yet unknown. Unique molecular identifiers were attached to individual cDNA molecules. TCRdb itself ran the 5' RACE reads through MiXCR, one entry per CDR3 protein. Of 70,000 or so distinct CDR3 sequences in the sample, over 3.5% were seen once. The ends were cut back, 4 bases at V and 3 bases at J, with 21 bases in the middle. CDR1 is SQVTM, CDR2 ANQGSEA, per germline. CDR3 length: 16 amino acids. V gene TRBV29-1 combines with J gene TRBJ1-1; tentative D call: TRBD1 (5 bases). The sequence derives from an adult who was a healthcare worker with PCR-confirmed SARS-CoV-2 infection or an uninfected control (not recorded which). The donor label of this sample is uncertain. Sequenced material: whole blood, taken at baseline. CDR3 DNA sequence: TGCAGCGTTGTTGGTGGACAAAGGGACTCGTACACTGAAGCTTTCTTT. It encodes CSVVGGQRDSYTEAFF.